The 23 T cell receptor beta chains reported below all come from one sample, sequenced in a study of control samples from healthy donors and cancer patients. Libraries were prepared by immunoSEQ multiplex PCR; TCRdb keeps only in-frame clonotypes and omits some of them. The sample carries 30,000 to 35,000 clones, roughly nine tenths recorded once. Sequencing used PBMCs. The source of these receptors is a woman aged 35 to 49 with lung cancer.

The CDR3 DNA sequence: TGTGCCAGCAGCTTTAGAAATCAGCCCCAGCATTTT. This gives the protein CASSFRNQPQHF. This sequence joins TRBV7-9 and TRBJ1-5; no clear D. The CDR3 runs 12 residues. With 3 bases removed from V and 4 bases from J, the gap between germline ends came to 4 bases. Germline V lookup: CDR1 SEHNR, CDR2 FQNEAQ (reference sequence).

The rearrangement joins TRBV7-9 to TRBJ1-3, with D perhaps TRBD1 (5 bases). V gave up 4 bases and J gave up 6 bases, with 13 bases separating them. Looked up from germline, CDR1 is SEHNR and CDR2 is FQNEAQ (reference sequence). This CDR3 is built from 14 residues. The CDR3 loop is CASSSGHGVNTIYF. In nucleotides, the CDR3 is TGTGCCAGCAGCTCTGGACACGGGGTAAACACCATATATTTT.

This clone has only a few counts. The chain employs TRBV24-1 and TRBJ2-1, with 7 bases lining up with TRBD2. Germline V gene data show CDR1 as KGHDR and CDR2 as SFDVKD. V was pared by 3 bases and J by 3 bases, with 7 bases of the junction left unmatched. This CDR3 has 16 residues. CDR3 residues: CATSDPAGGVYNEQFF. CDR3 nucleotides: TGTGCCACCAGTGATCCAGCTGGGGGGGTCTACAATGAGCAGTTCTTC.

This chain links TRBV5-4 with TRBJ2-3; 8 nucleotides align to TRBD1. Trimming at V came to 3 bases and at J to 4 bases, leaving 4 bases not matched to a gene. The CDR3 spans 14 residues. The germline gives CDR1 SGHNT, CDR2 YYREEE (reference sequence). The CDR3 DNA reads as TGTGCCAGCAGCTCCAGGACAGGGTCAGATACGCAGTATTTT. Translated, it gives CASSSRTGSDTQYF. Together with reference TRBV5-4 and TRBJ2-3, the CDR3 gives the full variable domain: ETGVTQSPTHLIKTRGQQVTLRCSSQSGHNTVSWYQQALGQGPQFIFQYYREEENGRGNFPPRFSGLQFPNYSSELNVNALELDDSALYLCASSSRTGSDTQYFGPGTRLTVL.

The J gene is TRBJ1-4, the V gene TRBV6-5, with D possibly matching TRBD1 (6 bases). This CDR3 is built from 14 residues. The V gene's germline CDR1 is MNHEY and CDR2 SVGAGI. V lost 5 bases and J lost 8, with 15 bases in between. The CDR3: CASSPRQDLEKLFF. The CDR3 nucleotides are TGTGCCAGCAGTCCCAGACAGGATTTGGAAAAACTGTTTTTT.

This chain connects TRBV6-2 or TRBV6-3 to TRBJ1-6; no clear D gene. The germline CDR1 and CDR2 sequences are MNHEY and SVGEGT. The CDR3 spans 17 residues. Trimming left V 5 bases short and J 0 bases short, with 14 bases between. The CDR3 DNA reads TGTGCCAGCAGTCTCCGAACAGCCTTCTCCTATAATTCACCCCTCCACTTT. This sequence encodes CASSLRTAFSYNSPLHF.

This clone was seen once. V and J are TRBV5-6 and TRBJ2-7, with D unresolved. This CDR3 spans 12 amino acids. V shed 2 bases and J shed 3 bases, with 6 bases lying between them. The V gene's germline CDR1 is SGHDT and CDR2 YYEEEE. For the CDR3, the DNA is TGTGCCAGCAGCTTACTTAGCTACGAGCAGTACTTC. It specifies CASSLLSYEQYF.

CDR3: CASSSGGNINTGELFF. The CDR3 bases are TGTGCCAGCAGCTCTGGGGGGAACATTAACACCGGGGAGCTGTTTTTT. The gene calls are TRBV7-3 and TRBJ2-2, with a possible D match to TRBD2 (6 bases). V was trimmed by 4 bases and J by 2 bases, leaving 14 bases between them. CDR3 length: 16 residues. Germline V CDR1 and CDR2: SGHTA, FQGTGA.

This clone was seen only a few times. The chain links TRBV2 to TRBJ1-2; D gene ambiguous. The germline CDR1 and CDR2 sequences are SNHLY and FYNNEI. V shed 4 bases and J shed 3 bases, with 9 bases lying between them. There are 13 residues in the CDR3. This CDR3 reads CASSGSTHYGYTF. CDR3 sequence (DNA): TGTGCCAGCAGTGGGTCCACGCACTATGGCTACACCTTC. Combining the CDR3 with reference TRBV2 and TRBJ1-2 gives the whole variable domain EPEVTQTPSHQVTQMGQEVILRCVPISNHLYFYWYRQILGQKVEFLVSFYNNEISEKSEIFDDQFSVERPDGSNFTLKIRSTKLEDSAMYFCASSGSTHYGYTFGSGTRLTVV.

This CDR3 reads CASSSSGGSTDTQYF. The CDR3 nucleotides read TGTGCCAGCAGTTCAAGCGGGGGTAGCACAGATACGCAGTATTTT. This rearrangement joins TRBV7-3 to TRBJ2-3, with TRBD2 matching over 8 bases. Germline assignment: CDR1 SGHTA and CDR2 FQGTGA. Losses at the gene ends were 6 bases for V and 0 bases for J; bases not matched to a gene: 5. The CDR3 consists of 15 residues. The complete variable domain, with remaining parts taken from reference TRBV7-3 and TRBJ2-3, reads GAGVSQTPSNKVTEKGKYVELRCDPISGHTALYWYRQSLGQGPEFLIYFQGTGAADDSGLPNDRFFAVRPEGSVSTLKIQRTERGDSAVYLCASSSSGGSTDTQYFGPGTRLTVL.

The V call is TRBV3-1 (or the pseudogene TRBV3-2), the J call TRBJ1-1; the D is unclear. CDR3 length: 15 residues. Germline CDR1 reads LGHDT; CDR2 reads YNNKEL (reference sequence). Trimming took off 1 base at V and 3 bases at J, with 12 bases between the two ends. CDR3 protein: CASSQGRSRHTEAFF. CDR3 coding DNA: TGTGCCAGCAGCCAAGGCCGTAGCCGGCACACTGAAGCTTTCTTT.

This chain uses TRBV23-1 with TRBJ2-7, with a possible D match to TRBD2 (5 bases). TRBV23-1 is an ORF; its function is uncertain. Deletions cut 1 base from V and 9 bases from J, with 22 bases between. The CDR3 length is 16 residues. The CDR3 protein is CASSQLKGRWRFGQYF. DNA for the CDR3: TGCGCCAGCAGTCAATTAAAGGGTCGATGGAGGTTCGGGCAGTACTTC.

The gene calls are TRBV5-8 and TRBJ1-5; tentatively, D is TRBD1 (6 bases). Trimming removed 2 bases at V and 1 base at J, with 19 bases between. The germline V gene encodes CDR1 SGHTS and CDR2 YDEGEE. The CDR3 is 18 amino acids. CDR3 sequence (DNA): TGTGCCAGCAGCTTTACCGAGACCTCAGGGACAAGCAATCAGCCCCAGCATTTT. Translating it yields CASSFTETSGTSNQPQHF.

The CDR3 protein is CASSLSSYSTNEKLFF. CDR3 nucleotide sequence: TGTGCCAGCAGTTTATCTAGTTATTCAACTAATGAAAAACTGTTTTTT. The chain carries TRBV27 and TRBJ1-4, with unresolved D. The V gene lost 0 bases and the J gene lost 0 bases, with 8 bases spanning the gap. The CDR3 contains 16 residues. The germline V gene encodes CDR1 MNHEY and CDR2 SMNVEV (reference sequence).

The chain uses TRBV10-3 and TRBJ1-3; D is perhaps TRBD1 (5 bases). V lost 4 bases and J lost 3, with 16 bases in between. Germline V gene lookup returns CDR1 ENHRY and CDR2 SYGVKD. The CDR3 totals 16 residues. CDR3 nucleotides: TGTGCCATCAGTGGGGGCAGCGGGAGACTTGGAAACACCATATATTTT. This codes for CAISGGSGRLGNTIYF.

The V gene is TRBV19, the J gene TRBJ1-3; 9 nucleotides align to TRBD1. Germline assignment: CDR1 LNHDA and CDR2 SQIVND (reference sequence). The CDR3 extends over 13 amino acids. V shed 7 bases and J 4 bases; nucleotides not matched to a gene: 2. Here the CDR3 reads CASKGTGGNTIYF. The CDR3 nucleotides are TGTGCCAGTAAAGGGACAGGGGGAAACACCATATATTTT. Full variable domain (missing parts from reference TRBV19 and TRBJ1-3): DGGITQSPKYLFRKEGQNVTLSCEQNLNHDAMYWYRQDPGQGLRLIYYSQIVNDFQKGDIAEGYSVSREKKESFPLTVTSAQKNPTAFYLCASKGTGGNTIYFGEGSWLTVV.

CDR3: CASSPHEYEQYF. CDR3 nucleotide sequence: TGTGCCAGCAGCCCCCACGAGTACGAGCAGTACTTC. The V and J genes are TRBV7-8 and TRBJ2-7; no clear D. The ends were cut back, 5 bases at V and 4 bases at J, with 9 bases in the middle. This CDR3 has 12 residues. Germline loops: CDR1 SGHVS, CDR2 FQNEAQ.

The chain carries TRBV15 and TRBJ2-7; possibly TRBD1 for D (6 bases). V was trimmed by 1 base and J by 3 bases, leaving 13 bases between them. Germline V gives CDR1 LNHNV, CDR2 YYDKDF (reference sequence). This CDR3 has 15 residues. In nucleotides, the CDR3 is TGTGCCACCAGCAGAGTTGCCAGGGGATTCTACGAGCAGTACTTC. As protein: CATSRVARGFYEQYF.

The CDR3 bases are TGTGCCAGCAGCGTAGGCAGGGTTGGAAACACCATATATTTT. It encodes CASSVGRVGNTIYF. The genes are TRBV9 and TRBJ1-3; possibly TRBD1 for D (5 bases). V lost 0 bases and J 3 bases, leaving 7 bases between the germline ends. CDR1 is SGDLS and CDR2 is YYNGEE in the germline V gene. The CDR3 is made up of 14 amino acids.

V is TRBV9 and J is TRBJ2-7; D may be TRBD1 (6 bases). V was shortened by 4 bases and J by 2 bases, with 25 bases between the two germline ends. CDR3 length: 18 amino acids. CDR1 and CDR2 from the germline V gene are SGDLS and YYNGEE. The CDR3 sequence: CASSPNPASRDIAYEQYF. The CDR3 DNA reads as TGTGCCAGCAGCCCTAACCCAGCGTCCCGGGACATTGCCTACGAGCAGTACTTC.

This clone is a singleton in its sample. This sequence joins TRBV5-1 and TRBJ1-4; D perhaps matches TRBD1 (6 bases). With 4 bases removed from V and 7 bases from J, the gap between germline ends came to 20 bases. From germline, CDR1 is SGHRS and CDR2 YFSETQ. The CDR3 length is 16 residues. Here the CDR3 DNA reads TGCGCCAGCAGCGTGGAGGGGCAGGGGAGGGCTGAAAAACTGTTTTTT. This gives the protein CASSVEGQGRAEKLFF.

CDR3 loop: CASSQGPSGGLAGNEQFF. The CDR3 DNA reads as TGTGCCAGCAGCCAAGGTCCCTCCGGTGGGCTAGCGGGGAATGAGCAGTTCTTC. The chain uses TRBV4-2 and TRBJ2-1; 9 positions agree with TRBD2. With 1 base clipped from V and 7 bases from J, the junction kept 14 bases outside the gene matches. Germline CDR1 reads LGHNA; CDR2 reads YNFKEQ. The CDR3 covers 18 residues.

This chain links TRBV30 with TRBJ1-1; D is unresolved. Trimming left V 0 bases short and J 1 base short, with 9 bases between. This CDR3 comprises 14 residues. CDR1 GTSNPN and CDR2 SVGIG come from the germline V gene (reference sequence). The CDR3 sequence is CAWSVGQWNTEAFF. The CDR3 DNA sequence: TGTGCCTGGAGTGTAGGCCAGTGGAACACTGAAGCTTTCTTT.